The sequence of this TCR beta chain was determined in a study of radiation and T cells in renal cell carcinoma. Study-level points and caveats: From baseline, blood top tumor clonotypes peaked at 2 weeks post-radiation.

Noted time point: blood 2 weeks post-SBRT. Noted treatment: 15 Gy SBRT to primary tumor, nephrectomy 4 weeks later. This clone was recorded a few times. As yet, its antigen is unknown. CDR1 MNHEY and CDR2 SVGAGI come from the germline V gene. The CDR3 runs 15 residues. V shed 11 bases, J shed 0 bases, and the junction held 5 bases outside the gene matches. Profiled with immunoSEQ multiplex PCR; TCRdb holds only in-frame clones, not every one. Of about 150,000 clones in the sample, roughly 89% were seen once. The V call is TRBV6-5, the J call TRBJ1-5, with 12 bases fitting TRBD1. The source material was blood, sampled from a patient whose treatment included radiotherapy and nephrectomy. This TCR came from a woman in her fifties or sixties with renal cell carcinoma. CDR3 nucleotides: TGTGCCCGGGGGACAGGGGGCTATAGCAATCAGCCCCAGCATTTT. Translation: CARGTGGYSNQPQHF.